The 20 T cell receptor beta chains given below trace back to one sample, sequenced in a study of T cell changes during pregnancy in multiple sclerosis. TCRdb's table, derived via immunoSEQ multiplex PCR, lists solely in-frame clones and lacks some. The repertoire holds 13,000 or so clones, with about 90% as singletons. Sequences were derived from CD8+ T cells from peripheral blood mononuclear cells, sampled in the first trimester of pregnancy. The receptors here all came from a female donor with multiple sclerosis, enrolled in a pregnancy study.

The chain links TRBV15 to TRBJ2-7; D is possibly TRBD1 (5 bases). Germline values: CDR1 LNHNV, CDR2 YYDKDF (reference sequence). This CDR3 region has 15 residues. The V end was cut by 0 bases, the J end by 4 bases, with 13 bases between. The CDR3 region is CATSRDRAGSYEQYF. The CDR3 coding sequence is TGTGCCACCAGCAGAGATCGAGCAGGGTCTTACGAGCAGTACTTC.

This clone was picked up a small number of times. The genes are TRBV11-3 and TRBJ1-1; D is unclear. The germline V and J ends were trimmed by 6 bases and 1 base, with 12 bases remaining between them. Germline loops: CDR1 SGHNT, CDR2 YENEEA. This CDR3 region has 14 residues. CDR3 nucleotide sequence: TGTGCCAGCAGAACGGAGGAGAGGAACACTGAAGCTTTCTTT. Translating it yields CASRTEERNTEAFF.

The CDR3 sequence: CASRDTKGAGTEAFF. DNA of the CDR3: TGTGCCAGCAGGGACACTAAGGGGGCTGGGACTGAAGCTTTCTTT. The chain links TRBV13 to TRBJ1-1; 7 nucleotides line up with TRBD1. Germline CDR1 PRHDT, CDR2 FYEKMQ (reference sequence). The CDR3 runs to 15 residues. The J segment lost 5 bases and the V segment lost 6 bases, leaving 12 bases of the junction unmatched.

CDR3 in amino acids: CASTQRGGALHF. As DNA, the CDR3 is TGTGCCAGCACCCAGAGGGGGGGGGCCCTCCACTTT. The rearrangement links TRBV5-4 to TRBJ1-6; tentative D call: TRBD1 (6 bases). V lost 6 bases to trimming and J lost 14 bases, with 15 bases between them. CDR3 length equals 12 residues. CDR1 SGHNT and CDR2 YYREEE come from the germline V gene (reference sequence).

The chain employs TRBV27 and TRBJ2-1; tentatively, D is TRBD2 (5 bases). Per germline, CDR1 MNHEY and CDR2 SMNVEV (reference sequence). V was cut by 3 bases and J by 8 bases, with 8 bases left in between. The CDR3 consists of 12 residues. CDR3 sequence: CASSLAGDEQFF. The DNA for the CDR3 is TGTGCCAGCAGTTTGGCGGGTGATGAGCAGTTCTTC.

The chain couples TRBV10-3 to TRBJ2-1; D is ambiguous. The CDR3 covers 16 residues. V lost 0 bases and J lost 8, with 17 bases in between. Germline-derived CDR1 and CDR2 are ENHRY and SYGVKD. The CDR3 region is CAISESLVRKWDEQFF. The CDR3 DNA sequence: TGTGCCATCAGTGAGTCGCTAGTCAGAAAGTGGGATGAGCAGTTCTTC.

This clone was seen a handful of times. This rearrangement joins TRBV27 to TRBJ1-1; the match to TRBD1 covers 10 bases. The length of the CDR3 is 17 residues. Germline CDR1 is MNHEY and CDR2 is SMNVEV (reference sequence). Germline trimming cut 4 bases from V and 6 bases from J; bases unmatched to any gene: 14. The CDR3 protein is CASSSYGTGERGAEAFF. CDR3 in DNA: TGTGCCAGCAGTTCTTACGGGACAGGGGAGAGAGGCGCTGAAGCTTTCTTT.

The CDR3 bases are TGTGCCAGCAGTGAAGTCGGGTCCCCAGATACGCAGTATTTT. Protein sequence: CASSEVGSPDTQYF. This chain joins TRBV6-1 and TRBJ2-3; the D is unclear. The CDR3 sequence is 14 residues long. Germline V gene lookup returns CDR1 MNHNS and CDR2 SASEGT. The ends were cut back, 1 base at V and 4 bases at J, with 9 bases in the middle.

The chain uses TRBV6-4 and TRBJ2-2; TRBD2 matches at 11 bases. Germline V gene data show CDR1 as MRHNA and CDR2 as SNTAGT. V trimming: 0 bases; J trimming: 3 bases; junction bases outside the gene matches: 0. CDR3 length: 16 residues. CDR3 nucleotides: TGTGCCAGCAGTGACTCGACTAGCGGGGACACCGGGGAGCTGTTTTTT. Protein sequence: CASSDSTSGDTGELFF.

V and J are TRBV5-1 and TRBJ1-4, with 7 bases matching TRBD1. V dropped 4 bases and J dropped 7; count of bases not matched to a gene: 10. This CDR3 has 15 amino acids. Germline lookup yields CDR1 SGHRS and CDR2 YFSETQ. CDR3 DNA sequence: TGCGCCAGCAGCCGCGACAGGGAGTGGAGTGAAAAACTGTTTTTT. As protein: CASSRDREWSEKLFF.

The V and J genes are TRBV28 and TRBJ1-4; tentatively, D is TRBD1 (5 bases). The CDR3 spans 16 residues. Germline V gene lookup returns CDR1 MDHEN and CDR2 SYDVKM. Trimming left V 2 bases short and J 4 bases short, with 14 bases between. CDR3 sequence: CASSLGIPRVNEKLFF. CDR3 DNA: TGTGCCAGCAGTTTAGGTATCCCCAGGGTTAATGAAAAACTGTTTTTT.

V usage is TRBV2 and J usage is TRBJ2-1; 11 bases line up with TRBD2. CDR3 size: 19 residues. V gave up 3 bases and J gave up 5 bases; unmatched junction bases: 15. Germline-derived CDR1 and CDR2 are SNHLY and FYNNEI. The CDR3 loop reads CASSDALGVAGGPDNEQFF. The CDR3 coding sequence is TGTGCCAGCAGTGACGCTCTGGGGGTAGCGGGGGGGCCTGACAATGAGCAGTTCTTC.

This rearrangement joins TRBV5-5 to TRBJ2-7; TRBD1 aligns across 7 bases. V lost 4 bases, J lost 2 bases, and 6 bases stayed unmatched. Germline loops: CDR1 SGHKS, CDR2 YYEKEE (reference sequence). The CDR3 length is 14 residues. CDR3 sequence reads: CASSDPGQTYEQYF. The CDR3 coding sequence is TGTGCCAGCAGCGACCCGGGACAGACCTACGAGCAGTACTTC.

The V gene is TRBV6-1, the J gene TRBJ1-6; D call uncertain. The CDR3 length is 14 residues. Trimming removed 5 bases at V and 5 bases at J, with 10 bases between. Germline assignment: CDR1 MNHNS and CDR2 SASEGT. CDR3 in amino acids: CASSWQVDNSPLHF. The CDR3 DNA is TGTGCCAGCAGTTGGCAGGTCGATAATTCACCCCTCCACTTT.

The chain combines TRBV10-3 with TRBJ1-5, with a weak D call TRBD1 (6 bases). Deletions cut 6 bases from V and 0 bases from J, with 12 bases between. The germline gives CDR1 ENHRY, CDR2 SYGVKD. The CDR3 extends over 15 amino acids. CDR3 nucleotide sequence: TGTGCCATCAGCGGACAGCCGTATAGCAATCAGCCCCAGCATTTT. Amino acids: CAISGQPYSNQPQHF.

The J gene is TRBJ2-7, the V gene TRBV18, with 10 bases matching TRBD1. The CDR3 runs to 15 residues. Germline assignment: CDR1 KGHSH and CDR2 LQKENI. The J segment lost 5 bases and the V segment lost 2 bases, leaving 6 bases of the junction unmatched. The CDR3: CASSPGGQGWDEQYF. The CDR3 coding sequence is TGTGCCAGCTCACCAGGGGGACAGGGGTGGGACGAGCAGTACTTC.

The chain combines TRBV6-5 with TRBJ2-2, with D unresolved. V was cut by 2 bases and J by 7 bases, with 5 bases left in between. The CDR3 is made up of 12 amino acids. CDR1 and CDR2 (germline): MNHEY, SVGAGI. The CDR3 region has the DNA TGTGCCAGCAGTTACCGCTACGGGGAGCTGTTTTTT. Amino acid sequence: CASSYRYGELFF.

The rearrangement uses TRBV7-6 and TRBJ2-1; TRBD2 matches at 7 bases. The CDR3 is 15 residues long. Germline V gene data show CDR1 as SGHVS and CDR2 as FNYEAQ. The J segment lost 6 bases and the V segment lost 5 bases, leaving 10 bases of the junction unmatched. The DNA of the CDR3 is TGTGCCAGCAGCCTACGAGTAGCGGGTACCAATGAGCAGTTCTTC. Translating gives CASSLRVAGTNEQFF.

The gene calls are TRBV9 and TRBJ2-1; 7 nucleotides agree with TRBD1. Per germline, CDR1 SGDLS and CDR2 YYNGEE. The length of the CDR3 is 14 residues. J lost 4 bases, V lost 4 bases, and 5 bases had no gene match. The DNA for the CDR3 is TGTGCCAGCAGCCGGGACAGCGATTACAATGAGCAGTTCTTC. Its translation: CASSRDSDYNEQFF.

The V and J genes are TRBV23-1 and TRBJ2-4, with D tentatively TRBD2 (6 bases). TRBV23-1 is treated as an ORF (open reading frame) with a function not yet certain. V lost 2 bases to trimming and J lost 2 bases, with 7 bases between them. The CDR3 totals 14 residues. The CDR3 loop reads CASSQGRSKNIQYF. DNA of the CDR3: TGCGCCAGCAGTCAAGGGAGGTCCAAAAACATTCAGTACTTC.